This entry lists 14 T cell receptor beta chains sequenced from one sample in a study of cytomegalovirus exposure and HLA in healthy donors. 13 Jbeta primers and 60 Vbeta primers were used for the PCR. Method: immunoSEQ multiplex PCR; TCRdb's copy keeps in-frame clones and lacks some. The sample consists of about 92,000 clones, 84% of them appearing once. Material for sequencing was PBMCs. The receptors stem from a woman aged 18-29 years in good health and CMV-seropositive.

This rearrangement joins TRBV30 to TRBJ2-2, with 11 positions matching TRBD2. V lost 0 bases and J lost 6; bases outside the gene matches: 6. Germline-derived CDR1 and CDR2 are GTSNPN and SVGIG (reference sequence). The length of the CDR3 is 16 residues. The CDR3 nucleotides are TGTGCCTGGAGTGTTGGGCTAGCGGGAGGATCCGGGGAGCTGTTTTTT. Its translation is CAWSVGLAGGSGELFF.

A few counts support this clone. J is TRBJ1-1 and V is TRBV25-1, with TRBD1 identical over 7 bases. CDR1 is MGHDK and CDR2 is SYGVNS in the germline V gene. V gave up 6 bases and J gave up 4 bases; unmatched junction bases: 14. The CDR3 runs to 16 residues. The CDR3 region has the DNA TGTGCCAGCAGCGCCACGTTCACAGGGGTGGGCACTGAAGCTTTCTTT. As protein: CASSATFTGVGTEAFF.

For this clone: Other DNA sequences in the same sample also yield this CDR3. The CDR3 DNA reads TGTGCCAGCAGAAGGGAGCGGAGCTACGAGCAGTACTTC. This translates into CASRRERSYEQYF. The chain joins TRBV6-5 to TRBJ2-7, with D perhaps matching TRBD2 (5 bases). Germline CDR1 is MNHEY and CDR2 is SVGAGI. The length of the CDR3 is 13 residues. V lost 6 bases and J lost 3, with 12 bases in between.

This sequence joins TRBV18 and TRBJ2-1; D unresolved. The CDR3 has 16 amino acids. Germline V gene sequence: CDR1 KGHSH, CDR2 LQKENI. With 0 bases removed from V and 6 bases from J, the gap between germline ends came to 15 bases. Written as DNA, the CDR3 is TGTGCCAGCTCACCACCGAGACTCGTCCAAGGCAATGAGCAGTTCTTC. It codes for CASSPPRLVQGNEQFF.

This clone has just a few counts. V is TRBV6-1 and J is TRBJ1-5; TRBD1 is a possible D gene (5 bases). The CDR3 covers 12 residues. CDR1 and CDR2 from the germline V gene are MNHNS and SASEGT. V shed 6 bases and J shed 2 bases, with 5 bases lying between them. The DNA for the CDR3 is TGTGCCAGCAGACAGGGCAATCAGCCCCAGCATTTT. As protein: CASRQGNQPQHF.

The chain combines TRBV5-1 with TRBJ2-7; 9 nucleotides align to TRBD1. CDR3 length: 13 amino acids. CDR1 and CDR2 from the germline V gene are SGHRS and YFSETQ. Trimming took 5 bases from V and 2 from J; bases not matched to a gene: 2. The CDR3 spells CASRRTGAYEQYF. Written as DNA, the CDR3 is TGCGCCAGCAGAAGGACAGGGGCCTACGAGCAGTACTTC.

This clone was counted a single time. The chain has TRBV4-1 and TRBJ1-3, with D maybe TRBD1 (5 bases). The germline V gene has CDR1 MGHRA and CDR2 YSYEKL. V gave up 0 bases and J gave up 2 bases, with 11 bases separating them. This CDR3 contains 16 residues. CDR3 residues: CASSQESRVPGNTIYF. CDR3 in DNA: TGCGCCAGCAGCCAAGAATCCAGGGTACCTGGAAACACCATATATTTT.

The chain links TRBV6-5 to TRBJ2-7, with 9 bases that match TRBD1. CDR1 is MNHEY and CDR2 is SVGAGI in the germline V gene. The CDR3 contains 14 residues. Trimming at V came to 6 bases and at J to 1 base, leaving 4 bases not matched to a gene. The CDR3 sequence is CASSPGQGSYEQYF. The CDR3 bases are TGTGCCAGCAGCCCAGGACAGGGGTCCTACGAGCAGTACTTC.

The chain carries TRBV28 and TRBJ1-5; D perhaps matches TRBD1 (6 bases). Germline CDR1 is MDHEN and CDR2 is SYDVKM. There are 14 residues in the CDR3. V was cut by 5 bases and J by 2 bases, with 10 bases left in between. The CDR3 DNA reads TGTGCCAGCAGTCTGAGACAGGGCAATCAGCCCCAGCATTTT. Residues: CASSLRQGNQPQHF. The complete variable domain, with remaining parts taken from reference TRBV28 and TRBJ1-5, reads DVKVTQSSRYLVKRTGEKVFLECVQDMDHENMFWYRQDPGLGLRLIYFSYDVKMKEKGDIPEGYSVSREKKERFSLILESASTNQTSMYLCASSLRQGNQPQHFGDGTRLSIL.

The CDR3 coding sequence is TGCGCCAGCAGAGGACAGGGGATGCGAAAACTGTTTTTT. Translating gives CASRGQGMRKLFF. V and J are TRBV5-1 and TRBJ1-4, with TRBD1 matching over 9 bases. The CDR3 loop spans 13 amino acids. Germline CDR1 SGHRS, CDR2 YFSETQ. The J segment lost 10 bases and the V segment lost 5 bases, leaving 6 bases of the junction unmatched. Combining the CDR3 with reference TRBV5-1 and TRBJ1-4 gives the whole variable domain KAGVTQTPRYLIKTRGQQVTLSCSPISGHRSVSWYQQTPGQGLQFLFEYFSETQRNKGNFPGRFSGRQFSNSRSEMNVSTLELGDSALYLCASRGQGMRKLFFGSGTQLSVL.

About this clone itself: One end of the junction varies from germline; a read error may be responsible. The J gene is TRBJ1-5, the V gene TRBV4-1; 9 nucleotides agree with TRBD1. The V gene's germline CDR1 is MGHRA and CDR2 YSYEKL. The CDR3 sequence is 17 residues long. DNA for the CDR3: TGCGGCAGCAGCCAAGACCTAAGACAGGGGGGCAATCAGCCCCAGCATTTT. This gives the protein CGSSQDLRQGGNQPQHF.

This clone has a handful of counts. J is TRBJ2-7 and V is TRBV6-6; the D gene is possibly TRBD1 (6 bases). Germline V lookup: CDR1 MNHNY, CDR2 SVGAGI (reference sequence). V was trimmed by 2 bases and J by 0 bases, leaving 8 bases between them. The CDR3 loop spans 14 amino acids. The CDR3 nucleotides read TGTGCCAGCAGTTACGTCAGGGGCTCCTACGAGCAGTACTTC. Its translation: CASSYVRGSYEQYF.

The chain couples TRBV29-1 to TRBJ2-1, with TRBD2 matching over 8 bases. CDR1 SQVTM and CDR2 ANQGSEA come from the germline V gene. The J segment lost 2 bases and the V segment lost 4 bases, leaving 10 bases of the junction unmatched. This CDR3 region has 16 residues. Here the CDR3 DNA reads TGCAGCGTTGTCGGGGGGGTTCCATATGCCTACAATGAGCAGTTCTTC. This codes for CSVVGGVPYAYNEQFF.

This rearrangement joins TRBV6-6 to TRBJ1-5, with TRBD1 matching over 9 bases. CDR1 is MNHNY and CDR2 is SVGAGI in the germline V gene (reference sequence). The CDR3 loop spans 14 amino acids. After removal of 9 bases from V and 0 bases from J, the junction contained 3 bases not matched to a gene. The CDR3 loop is CASQQGASNQPQHF. The CDR3 coding sequence is TGTGCCAGTCAACAGGGGGCTAGCAATCAGCCCCAGCATTTT.